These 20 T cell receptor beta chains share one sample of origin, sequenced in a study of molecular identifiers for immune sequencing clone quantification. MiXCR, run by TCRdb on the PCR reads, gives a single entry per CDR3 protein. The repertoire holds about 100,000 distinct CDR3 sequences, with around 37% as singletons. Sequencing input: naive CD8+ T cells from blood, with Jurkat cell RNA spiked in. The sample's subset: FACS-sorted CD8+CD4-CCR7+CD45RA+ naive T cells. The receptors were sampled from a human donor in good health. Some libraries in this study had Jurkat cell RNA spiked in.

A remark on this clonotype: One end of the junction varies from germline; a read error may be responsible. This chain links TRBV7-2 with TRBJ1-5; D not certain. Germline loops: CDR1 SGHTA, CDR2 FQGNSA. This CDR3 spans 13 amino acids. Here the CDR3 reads CASSLASDQPQRF. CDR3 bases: TGTGCCAGCTCTTTGGCTTCGGATCAGCCCCAGCGTTTT. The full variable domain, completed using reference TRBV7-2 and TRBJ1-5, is GAGVSQSPSNKVTEKGKDVELRCDPISGHTALYWYRQSLGQGLEFLIYFQGNSAPDKSGLPSDRFSAERTGGSVSTLTIQRTQQEDSAVYLCASSLASDQPQRFGDGTRLSIL.

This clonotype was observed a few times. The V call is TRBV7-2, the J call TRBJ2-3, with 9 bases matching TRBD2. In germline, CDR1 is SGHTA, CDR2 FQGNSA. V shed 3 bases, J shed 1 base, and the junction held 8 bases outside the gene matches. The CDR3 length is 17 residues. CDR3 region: CASSFETSGWRTDTQYF. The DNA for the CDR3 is TGTGCCAGCAGCTTTGAGACTAGCGGCTGGCGCACAGATACGCAGTATTTT.

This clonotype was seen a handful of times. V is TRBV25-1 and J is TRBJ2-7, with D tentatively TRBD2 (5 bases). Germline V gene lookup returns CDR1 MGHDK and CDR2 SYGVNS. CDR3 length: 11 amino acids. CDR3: CASGFSDEQYF. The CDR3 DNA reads TGTGCTTCCGGTTTTAGCGACGAGCAGTACTTC.

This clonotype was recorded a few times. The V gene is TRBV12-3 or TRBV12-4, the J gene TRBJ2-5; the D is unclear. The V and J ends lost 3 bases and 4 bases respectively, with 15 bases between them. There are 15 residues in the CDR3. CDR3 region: CASSFRSPWAETQYF. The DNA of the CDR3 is TGTGCCAGCAGTTTTCGGTCTCCCTGGGCAGAGACCCAGTACTTC.

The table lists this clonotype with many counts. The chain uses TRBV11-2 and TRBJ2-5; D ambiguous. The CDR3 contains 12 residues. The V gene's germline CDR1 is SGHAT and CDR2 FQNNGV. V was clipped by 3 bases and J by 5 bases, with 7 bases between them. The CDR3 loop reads CASSLTGETQYF. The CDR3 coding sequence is TGTGCCAGCAGCTTGACTGGGGAGACCCAGTACTTC.

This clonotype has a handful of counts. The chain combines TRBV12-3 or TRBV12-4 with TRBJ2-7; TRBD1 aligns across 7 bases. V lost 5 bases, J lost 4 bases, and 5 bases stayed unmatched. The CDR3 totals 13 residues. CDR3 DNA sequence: TGTGCCAGCAGTCCTGACAGGGTTTACGAGCAGTACTTC. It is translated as CASSPDRVYEQYF.

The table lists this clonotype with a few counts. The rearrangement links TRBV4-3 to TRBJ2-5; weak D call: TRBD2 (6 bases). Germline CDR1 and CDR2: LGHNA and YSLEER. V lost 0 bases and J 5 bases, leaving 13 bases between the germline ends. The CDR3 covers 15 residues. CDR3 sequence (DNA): TGCGCCAGCAGCCAAGACGGAGGGGCAGGGGAGACCCAGTACTTC. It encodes CASSQDGGAGETQYF.

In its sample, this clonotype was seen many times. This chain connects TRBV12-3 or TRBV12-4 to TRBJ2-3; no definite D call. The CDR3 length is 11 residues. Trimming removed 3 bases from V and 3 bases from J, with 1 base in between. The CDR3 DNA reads TGTGCCAGCAGTTTTACAGATACGCAGTATTTT. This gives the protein CASSFTDTQYF.

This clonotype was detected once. This chain's CDR3 is CASSFQVADPYEQYF. Here the CDR3 DNA reads TGTGCCAGCAGTTTCCAAGTCGCTGACCCCTACGAGCAGTACTTC. The rearrangement uses TRBV6-2 or TRBV6-3 and TRBJ2-7; unclear D gene. Trimming pared 4 bases from V and 2 bases from J, leaving 15 bases between. The CDR3 spans 15 residues. CDR1 and CDR2 from the germline V gene are MNHEY and SVGEGT.

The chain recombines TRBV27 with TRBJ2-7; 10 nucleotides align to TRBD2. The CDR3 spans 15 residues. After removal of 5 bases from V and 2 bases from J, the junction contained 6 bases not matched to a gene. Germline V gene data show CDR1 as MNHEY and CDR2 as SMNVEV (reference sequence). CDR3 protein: CASSRASGSTYEQYF. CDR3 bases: TGTGCCAGCAGTCGCGCTAGCGGGAGTACCTACGAGCAGTACTTC.

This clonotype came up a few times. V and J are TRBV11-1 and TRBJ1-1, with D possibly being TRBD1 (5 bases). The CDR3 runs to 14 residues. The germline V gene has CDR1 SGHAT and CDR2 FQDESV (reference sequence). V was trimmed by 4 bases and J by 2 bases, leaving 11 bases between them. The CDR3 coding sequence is TGTGCCAGCAGCTCCACTTGGGGCAACACTGAAGCTTTCTTT. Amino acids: CASSSTWGNTEAFF.

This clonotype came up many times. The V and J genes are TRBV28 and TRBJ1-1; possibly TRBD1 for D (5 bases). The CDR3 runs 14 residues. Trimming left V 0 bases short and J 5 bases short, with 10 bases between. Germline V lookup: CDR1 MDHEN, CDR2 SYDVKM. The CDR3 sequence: CASSLWQGGTEAFF. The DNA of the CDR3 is TGTGCCAGCAGTTTATGGCAGGGAGGGACTGAAGCTTTCTTT.

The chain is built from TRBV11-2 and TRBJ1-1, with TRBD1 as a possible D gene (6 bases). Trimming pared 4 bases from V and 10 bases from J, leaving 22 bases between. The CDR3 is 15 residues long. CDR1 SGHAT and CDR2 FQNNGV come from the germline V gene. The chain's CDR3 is CASSSPFHWGQGAFF. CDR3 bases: TGTGCCAGCAGCTCGCCTTTTCACTGGGGGCAAGGAGCTTTCTTT.

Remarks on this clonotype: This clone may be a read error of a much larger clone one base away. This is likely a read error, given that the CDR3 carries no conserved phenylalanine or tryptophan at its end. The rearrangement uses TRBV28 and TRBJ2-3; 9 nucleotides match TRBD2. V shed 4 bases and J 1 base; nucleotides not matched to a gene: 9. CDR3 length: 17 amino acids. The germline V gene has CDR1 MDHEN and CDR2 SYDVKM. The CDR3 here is CASSSPLSGRRTDTQYI. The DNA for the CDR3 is TGTGCCAGCAGTTCCCCCCTAAGCGGGAGGCGCACAGATACGCAGTATATT.

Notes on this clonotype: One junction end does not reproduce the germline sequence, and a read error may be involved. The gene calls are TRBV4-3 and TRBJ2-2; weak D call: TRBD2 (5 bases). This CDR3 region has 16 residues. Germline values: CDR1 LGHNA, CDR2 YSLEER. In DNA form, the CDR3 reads TGCGCCAGCAGCCATGAGCCAGCGGCGAAAACCGGGGAGCTGTTTTTT. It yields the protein CASSHEPAAKTGELFF.

The CDR3, as DNA: TGTGCCAGCTCACCCAGACAGACCCTTCAAGAGACCCAGTACTTC. This sequence encodes CASSPRQTLQETQYF. The chain employs TRBV18 and TRBJ2-5; D may be TRBD1 (5 bases). Trimming left V 3 bases short and J 2 bases short, with 13 bases between. This CDR3 has 15 amino acids. Germline V gene sequence: CDR1 KGHSH, CDR2 LQKENI. The whole variable domain, remainder taken from reference TRBV18 and TRBJ2-5, is NAGVMQNPRHLVRRRGQEARLRCSPMKGHSHVYWYRQLPEEGLKFMVYLQKENIIDESGMPKERFSAEFPKEGPSILRIQQVVRGDSAAYFCASSPRQTLQETQYFGPGTRLLVL.

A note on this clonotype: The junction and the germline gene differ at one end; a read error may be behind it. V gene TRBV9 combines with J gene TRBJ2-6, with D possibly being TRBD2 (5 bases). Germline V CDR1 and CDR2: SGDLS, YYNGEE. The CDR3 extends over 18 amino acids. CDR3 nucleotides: TGTGTCAGCAGCTTCCGTATTCGGGGTTTGGCTGGGGCCAACGTCCTGACTTTC. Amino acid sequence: CVSSFRIRGLAGANVLTF.

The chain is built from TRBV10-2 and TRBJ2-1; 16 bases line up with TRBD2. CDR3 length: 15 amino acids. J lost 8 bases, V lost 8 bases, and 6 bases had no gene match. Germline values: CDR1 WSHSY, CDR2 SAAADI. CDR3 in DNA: TGCGCCAGCGTGGAAGGGACTAGCGGGAGGGATGAGCAGTTCTTC. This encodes CASVEGTSGRDEQFF.

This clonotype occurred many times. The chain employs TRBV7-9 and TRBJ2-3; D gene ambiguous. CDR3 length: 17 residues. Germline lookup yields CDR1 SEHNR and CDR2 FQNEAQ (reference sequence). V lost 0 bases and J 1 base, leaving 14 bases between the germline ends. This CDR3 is CASSLALRTLGTDTQYF. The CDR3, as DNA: TGTGCCAGCAGCTTAGCCCTCCGAACCCTAGGCACAGATACGCAGTATTTT.

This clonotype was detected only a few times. In DNA form, the CDR3 reads TGTGCCACCAGCAGAGATTTGGGGGGAAATCAGCCCCAGCATTTT. This translates into CATSRDLGGNQPQHF. The chain couples TRBV15 to TRBJ1-5, with D tentatively TRBD1 (5 bases). The germline V gene encodes CDR1 LNHNV and CDR2 YYDKDF (reference sequence). The CDR3 spans 15 residues. Trimming left V 0 bases short and J 4 bases short, with 10 bases between.